This entry describes one T cell receptor (beta chain). Seattle patients were enrolled while actively infected and followed longitudinally. The sample comes from a study of blood T cell repertoires in COVID-19. Study-level information: T cells, B-cell-depleted T cells, or PBMCs supplied cDNA or gDNA.

Original processing notes: Amplification with reference gene primers provided the estimates of nucleated cell counts. TCRdb keeps only in-frame clones here, not all; method: immunoSEQ multiplex PCR. The V and J calls and clone size are taken from that table; D and trimming were inferred from the DNA. There are tens of thousands of clones in the sample; nearly 90% occur only once, and around 45% lies in the top ten. Germline loops: CDR1 SQVTM, CDR2 ANQGSEA. The CDR3 totals 13 residues. The J segment lost 3 bases and the V segment lost 4 bases, leaving 3 bases of the junction unmatched. The chain combines TRBV29-1 with TRBJ2-7; the match to TRBD1 covers 10 bases. The clonotype originates from a woman aged 60-75 years with COVID-19, enrolled during active disease. Specimen: peripheral blood. CDR3 DNA: TGCAGCGTTGGGGGACAGGGGAACTACGAGCAGTACTTC. This sequence encodes CSVGGQGNYEQYF.